These 3 T cell receptor beta chains originate from one sample sequenced in a study of T cell repertoires in ileal Crohn's disease. Using immunoSEQ multiplex PCR, the repertoire was profiled, and TCRdb retains in-frame clones only, with some absent. This table holds about 18,000 clones, over 50% found once. Sequencing was done on a sample of ileal tissue. These TCRs come from an adult with Crohn's disease.

This chain connects TRBV15 to TRBJ2-2, with 8 positions matching TRBD1. Germline assignment: CDR1 LNHNV and CDR2 YYDKDF (reference sequence). The CDR3 covers 16 residues. V gave up 5 bases and J gave up 6 bases; unmatched junction bases: 11. CDR3 DNA: TGTGCCACCAGCGCTCAGGGACAGGATAGTCCCGGGGAGCTGTTTTTT. Translation: CATSAQGQDSPGELFF.

The gene calls are TRBV19 and TRBJ2-5; 7 positions agree with TRBD2. Germline CDR1 reads LNHDA; CDR2 reads SQIVND (reference sequence). V shed 3 bases, J shed 4 bases, and the junction held 8 bases outside the gene matches. The length of the CDR3 is 15 residues. The DNA for the CDR3 is TGTGCCAGTAGTATCAGAGCGGGGACTGCAGAGACCCAGTACTTC. The encoded protein is CASSIRAGTAETQYF.

This clone occurred a few times. V gene TRBV6-6 combines with J gene TRBJ1-1; D is perhaps TRBD1 (6 bases). V lost 6 bases to trimming and J lost 6 bases, with 23 bases between them. The CDR3 is 16 amino acids. Per germline, CDR1 MNHNY and CDR2 SVGAGI (reference sequence). The CDR3 DNA reads as TGTGCCAGCAGCCCCTCGCCCTCGGGGGGCGCGGCTGAAGCTTTCTTT. This codes for CASSPSPSGGAAEAFF.